This T cell receptor (beta chain) was found in a study of T cells in Graves' hyperthyroidism and ophthalmopathy. As for the study in general: Before treatment of any kind, peripheral blood was taken at initial diagnosis.

TCR beta CDR3 region amplification was performed from RNA transcripts. The HTBI primer set drove a first-round RT-PCR of the TCR CDR3. Via MiXCR, TCRdb re-called the multiplex PCR reads, giving one row per CDR3 protein. This table holds some 350,000 distinct CDR3 sequences, about a sixth found once. The PBMCs were sourced from fresh peripheral blood (about 9.6 ml). Study conclusions and caveats: Most clonotypes expanded in thyroid above 0.001 were likewise present in blood. Ophthalmopathy, as predicted by the model, came a median 6.5 months after the prediction.

At least ten counts were recorded for this clonotype. Its antigen is unidentified. This CDR3 region has 16 residues. The V gene end was trimmed by 2 bases and the J gene end by 0 bases; junction bases not matched to a gene: 3. What was sequenced was blood. The sequence came from a woman aged 18 to 35 with Graves' hyperthyroidism that later progressed to Graves' ophthalmopathy. This chain uses TRBV12-3 or TRBV12-4 with TRBJ2-2, with 7 bases matching TRBD2. CDR3 nucleotides: TGTGCCAGCAGTTTACTGGGAGGGCCGAACACCGGGGAGCTGTTTTTT. Translating gives CASSLLGGPNTGELFF.